The TCR beta chain described here comes from a study of blood T cell repertoires in COVID-19. In the study overall: Acute and convalescent COVID-19 samples came from the United States, Italy and Spain.

This CDR3 is built from 14 residues. CDR1 is SEHNR, CDR2 FQNEAQ, per germline (reference sequence). V gave up 3 bases and J gave up 7 bases; unmatched junction bases: 7. Generated by immunoSEQ multiplex PCR, the TCRdb table keeps only in-frame clones and is missing some. The sample contains approximately 490,000 clones, 80% to 90% of which appear only once. The sequence was obtained from a woman aged 55-69 years who had recovered from COVID-19. The sequencing sample was made of PBMCs or T cells enriched from blood (not recorded which). The V gene is TRBV7-9, the J gene TRBJ2-7; TRBD2 matches at 9 bases. In DNA, the CDR3 is TGTGCCAGCAGCTTTGGAGCGGGGGGCTGGGAGCAGTACTTC. It yields the protein CASSFGAGGWEQYF. The whole variable domain, filled in from reference TRBV7-9 and TRBJ2-7, reads DTGVSQNPRHKITKRGQNVTFRCDPISEHNRLYWYRQTLGQGPEFLTYFQNEAQLEKSRLLSDRFSAERPKGSFSTLEIQRTEQGDSAMYLCASSFGAGGWEQYFGPGTRLTVT.